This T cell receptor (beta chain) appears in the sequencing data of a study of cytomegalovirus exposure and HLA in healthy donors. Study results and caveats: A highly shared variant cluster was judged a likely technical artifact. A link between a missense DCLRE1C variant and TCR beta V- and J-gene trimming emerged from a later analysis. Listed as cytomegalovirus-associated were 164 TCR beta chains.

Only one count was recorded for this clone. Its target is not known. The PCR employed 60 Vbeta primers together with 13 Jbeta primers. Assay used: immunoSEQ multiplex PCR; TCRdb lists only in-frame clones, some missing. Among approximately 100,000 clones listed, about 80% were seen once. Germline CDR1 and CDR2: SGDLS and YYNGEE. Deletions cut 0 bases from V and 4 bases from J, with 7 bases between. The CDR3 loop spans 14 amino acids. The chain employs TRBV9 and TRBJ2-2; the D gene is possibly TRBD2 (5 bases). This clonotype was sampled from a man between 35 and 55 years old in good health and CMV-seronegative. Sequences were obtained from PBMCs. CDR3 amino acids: CASSVDGSTGELFF. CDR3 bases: TGTGCCAGCAGCGTAGATGGGAGCACCGGGGAGCTGTTTTTT.